This T cell receptor beta chain was sequenced in a study of technical replicates of blood from a few donors. Looked up from germline, CDR1 is MDHEN and CDR2 is SYDVKM. This CDR3 is built from 15 residues. Trimming removed 6 bases at V and 0 bases at J, with 12 bases between. Produced via immunoSEQ multiplex PCR; TCRdb's table is partial and in-frame only. The sample lists 95,000 to 100,000 clones, 90% to 96% seen once, with approximately 0.21% in the top ten. This clonotype was obtained from a human donor in good health. The chain joins TRBV28 to TRBJ1-3; possible D gene TRBD1, 5 bases. The sequenced material came from T cells isolated from PBMCs. CDR3 coding DNA: TGTGCCAGCAGATACGACAGCTACTCTGGAAACACCATATATTTT. Amino acids: CASRYDSYSGNTIYF.